The next 30 T cell receptor beta chains were all read from a single sample in a study of blood T cells in healthy people across ages. Next came a second PCR, run for about 6 to 12 cycles, which used a sample-barcoded 5' primer along with a J-beta primer mix. A single record per CDR3 protein comes from TCRdb applying MiXCR to the 5' RACE reads. Among about a million distinct CDR3 sequences listed, 45% to 60% were seen once. Sequencing input: blood. The receptors stem from a woman in her sixties or seventies in good health.

The rearrangement uses TRBV28 and TRBJ1-5, with D perhaps matching TRBD1 (6 bases). The germline V gene has CDR1 MDHEN and CDR2 SYDVKM. V was shortened by 4 bases and J by 5 bases, with 12 bases between the two germline ends. The CDR3 is made up of 14 amino acids. In DNA, the CDR3 is TGTGCCAGCAGTTCTGGGGGGCTACATCAGCCCCAGCATTTT. It specifies CASSSGGLHQPQHF.

On this clonotype: Given a much more abundant clone one base away, this may be a read error. This sequence joins TRBV7-3 and TRBJ2-1; D gene ambiguous. In germline, CDR1 is SGHTA, CDR2 FQGTGA. V lost 5 bases, J lost 0 bases, and 26 bases lay in between. The CDR3 has 20 residues. Here the CDR3 reads CASSAPEVVDEASSYNEQFF. Written as DNA, the CDR3 is TGTGCCAGCAGCGCCCCCGAGGTAGTAGACGAAGCGAGCTCCTACAATGAGCAGTTCTTC. Combining the CDR3 with reference TRBV7-3 and TRBJ2-1 gives the whole variable domain GAGVSQTPSNKVTEKGKYVELRCDPISGHTALYWYRQSLGQGPEFLIYFQGTGAADDSGLPNDRFFAVRPEGSVSTLKIQRTERGDSAVYLCASSAPEVVDEASSYNEQFFGPGTRLTVL.

The genes are TRBV7-6 and TRBJ1-6; no definite D call. CDR1 and CDR2 from the germline V gene are SGHVS and FNYEAQ. Trimming took off 5 bases at V and 6 bases at J, with 11 bases between the two ends. The CDR3 covers 14 residues. The CDR3 loop is CASSRNSVNSPLHF. The CDR3 DNA reads as TGTGCCAGCAGCCGGAACAGTGTTAATTCACCCCTCCACTTT.

In its sample, this clonotype was seen a few times. The rearrangement joins TRBV7-9 to TRBJ2-7; the D is unclear. Looked up from germline, CDR1 is SEHNR and CDR2 is FQNEAQ (reference sequence). CDR3 length equals 15 residues. The V and J ends lost 5 bases and 1 base respectively, with 15 bases between them. CDR3 nucleotides: TGTGCCAGCAGCCCTAAGATTCGTATTTCCTACGAGCAGTACTTC. Its translation: CASSPKIRISYEQYF.

This clonotype has a handful of counts. J is TRBJ2-7 and V is TRBV20-1, with TRBD2 matching 11 bases. The junction had 4 bases not matched to a gene; V was cut back by 0 bases and J by 6 bases. The V gene's germline CDR1 is DFQATT and CDR2 SNEGSKA (reference sequence). This CDR3 region has 14 residues. The CDR3 protein is CSARELAGVGEQYF. In DNA form, the CDR3 reads TGCAGTGCTAGAGAACTAGCGGGAGTGGGCGAGCAGTACTTC.

The DNA for the CDR3 is TGTGCCAGCCATCCAGCGGGAGGCAGGAAGCCTGAGCAGTTCTTC. This sequence encodes CASHPAGGRKPEQFF. This chain connects TRBV28 to TRBJ2-1; 9 bases agree with TRBD2. J lost 9 bases, V lost 8 bases, and 14 bases had no gene match. The CDR3 covers 15 residues. Germline lookup yields CDR1 MDHEN and CDR2 SYDVKM.

The chain carries TRBV7-8 and TRBJ2-5; D possibly matches TRBD1 or TRBD2 (5 bases each). Germline CDR1 is SGHVS and CDR2 is FQNEAQ. Trimming took 2 bases from V and 11 from J, leaving 21 bases between them. The CDR3 length is 15 residues. CDR3 loop: CASSLIGGFENEQYF. The CDR3 region has the DNA TGTGCCAGCAGCTTAATTGGGGGTTTTGAAAATGAGCAGTACTTC.

J is TRBJ2-5 and V is TRBV6-2 or TRBV6-3; 12 nucleotides line up with TRBD2. From germline, CDR1 is MNHEY and CDR2 SVGEGT. V shed 7 bases and J 5 bases; nucleotides not matched to a gene: 8. The CDR3 is made up of 15 amino acids. In DNA, the CDR3 is TGTGCCAGCAACCGAAGACTAGCGGGAGATGAGACCCAGTACTTC. Its translation: CASNRRLAGDETQYF.

The rearrangement links TRBV4-3 to TRBJ2-4; possibly TRBD1 or TRBD2 for D (6 bases each). Matching the DNA end better, TRBJ2-7 makes the J call doubtful. Per the germline V gene, CDR1 is LGHNA and CDR2 is YSLEER. The CDR3 covers 15 residues. Here the CDR3 reads CASSQDYREVYEQYF. The CDR3 DNA follows: TGCGCCAGCAGCCAAGATTACAGGGAGGTTTACGAGCAGTACTTC.

As to this clonotype: A much larger clone differs from this one at a single base, so this may be a read error. The chain employs TRBV29-1 and TRBJ2-3, with TRBD2 matching 9 bases. The V and J ends lost 5 bases and 0 bases, in that order; junction bases with no gene match: 12. The CDR3 contains 17 residues. Germline-derived CDR1 and CDR2 are SQVTM and ANQGSEA. CDR3 protein: CSVSMAGGVVSTDTQYF. CDR3 coding DNA: TGCAGCGTTTCAATGGCGGGAGGGGTTGTGAGCACAGATACGCAGTATTTT.

The chain combines TRBV18 with TRBJ2-5; 11 bases map to TRBD2. The trim removed 5 bases at V and 3 bases at J, leaving 11 bases unmatched. This CDR3 is built from 17 residues. CDR1 KGHSH and CDR2 LQKENI come from the germline V gene. The chain's CDR3 is CASSSNPRLAGKETQYF. The DNA for the CDR3 is TGTGCCAGCTCATCGAACCCTAGACTAGCGGGAAAAGAGACCCAGTACTTC.

The genes are TRBV6-2 or TRBV6-3 and TRBJ2-1; 7 bases agree with TRBD2. The CDR3 totals 16 residues. The junction had 14 bases not matched to a gene; V was cut back by 7 bases and J by 5 bases. CDR1 is MNHEY, CDR2 SVGEGT, per germline. CDR3 DNA sequence: TGTGCCAGCATCCTCGGACGGCTAGCGGCTCACAATGAGCAGTTCTTC. Translating it yields CASILGRLAAHNEQFF.

The rearrangement links TRBV20-1 to TRBJ1-1, with TRBD1 identical over 10 bases. Germline-derived CDR1 and CDR2 are DFQATT and SNEGSKA (reference sequence). The CDR3 is 13 amino acids. Losses at the gene ends were 6 bases for V and 5 bases for J; bases not matched to a gene: 6. Written as DNA, the CDR3 is TGCAGTGCATGGACAGGGGGAGGGACTGAAGCTTTCTTT. Protein product: CSAWTGGGTEAFF.

This chain connects TRBV12-3 or TRBV12-4 to TRBJ1-2; no firm D call. Trimming removed 6 bases from V and 4 bases from J, with 15 bases in between. The CDR3 is 14 residues long. CDR3 nucleotides: TGTGCCAGCAGCACCACCGACTGGGCCTATGGCTACACCTTC. Its protein is CASSTTDWAYGYTF.

The genes are TRBV5-1 and TRBJ2-7; D call uncertain. V was clipped by 3 bases and J by 2 bases, with 21 bases between them. This CDR3 has 17 amino acids. Per germline, CDR1 SGHRS and CDR2 YFSETQ. This CDR3 is CASSWEPAYTEAYEQYF. Written as DNA, the CDR3 is TGCGCCAGCAGCTGGGAACCAGCGTATACCGAGGCCTACGAGCAGTACTTC. The entire variable domain, with the rest obtained from reference TRBV5-1 and TRBJ2-7, is as follows: KAGVTQTPRYLIKTRGQQVTLSCSPISGHRSVSWYQQTPGQGLQFLFEYFSETQRNKGNFPGRFSGRQFSNSRSEMNVSTLELGDSALYLCASSWEPAYTEAYEQYFGPGTRLTVT.

The V gene is TRBV20-1, the J gene TRBJ2-7, with 16 bases that match TRBD2. The ends lost 6 bases at V and 1 base at J; junction bases unmatched: 3. The CDR3 totals 15 residues. Germline CDR1 is DFQATT and CDR2 is SNEGSKA (reference sequence). In DNA, the CDR3 is TGCAGTGCGGGACTAGCGGGAGGGCCTTCCTACGAGCAGTACTTC. Protein sequence: CSAGLAGGPSYEQYF.

J is TRBJ2-1 and V is TRBV4-1, with D uncertain. The CDR3 loop spans 15 amino acids. Trimming shortened V by 0 bases and J by 7 bases, and 13 bases separated the two germline ends. Germline V gene lookup returns CDR1 MGHRA and CDR2 YSYEKL. The CDR3 reads CASSQEGQARNEQFF. The CDR3 DNA reads as TGCGCCAGCAGCCAAGAAGGCCAGGCGCGGAATGAGCAGTTCTTC.

This clonotype was observed a handful of times. In nucleotides, the CDR3 is TGTGCCAGCAGCGAAAGGACTAGCGGGAGGGCCTACGAGCAGTACTTC. Its protein product is CASSERTSGRAYEQYF. The V call is TRBV9, the J call TRBJ2-7; TRBD2 matches at 15 bases. The germline gives CDR1 SGDLS, CDR2 YYNGEE. This CDR3 region has 16 residues. The junction had 3 bases not matched to a gene; V was cut back by 3 bases and J by 2 bases.

This clonotype was observed a handful of times. This chain connects TRBV6-6 to TRBJ2-6, with D perhaps TRBD1 (6 bases). V shed 6 bases and J shed 0 bases, with 12 bases lying between them. CDR1 MNHNY and CDR2 SVGAGI come from the germline V gene (reference sequence). The length of the CDR3 is 16 residues. CDR3 nucleotide sequence: TGTGCCAGCAGATACAGGGAGAGCTCTGGGGCCAACGTCCTGACTTTC. Residues: CASRYRESSGANVLTF.

V is TRBV7-9 and J is TRBJ1-4; a weak D match, TRBD1 (5 bases). The germline gives CDR1 SEHNR, CDR2 FQNEAQ (reference sequence). Trimming stripped 1 base from V and 4 bases from J, with 13 bases between. The CDR3 spans 16 residues. This CDR3 is CASSLDGTPSNEKLFF. CDR3 in DNA: TGTGCCAGCAGCTTAGACGGGACCCCTAGTAATGAAAAACTGTTTTTT.

In its sample, this clonotype was seen many times. The chain is built from TRBV7-9 and TRBJ2-4, with no clear D. This CDR3 has 13 amino acids. V was pared by 4 bases and J by 5 bases, with 9 bases between. CDR1 and CDR2 (germline): SEHNR, FQNEAQ (reference sequence). This CDR3 reads CASSSIDQNIQYF. CDR3 DNA sequence: TGTGCCAGCAGCTCTATAGACCAAAACATTCAGTACTTC.

There are many counts of this clonotype. CDR3 coding DNA: TGTGCCAGCAGTGAAGGACCAGCCTACGAGCAGTACTTC. It encodes CASSEGPAYEQYF. This chain joins TRBV2 and TRBJ2-7; D call uncertain. The CDR3 loop spans 13 amino acids. Trimming took off 1 base at V and 2 bases at J, with 6 bases between the two ends. CDR1 and CDR2 from the germline V gene are SNHLY and FYNNEI.

This chain uses TRBV6-6 with TRBJ2-7; 7 bases are a match to TRBD2. The CDR3 spans 14 residues. Germline V gives CDR1 MNHNY, CDR2 SVGAGI (reference sequence). Trimming cost V 2 bases and J 2 bases; bases outside gene matches: 3. The CDR3 loop reads CASSYDAGAYEQYF. The CDR3 DNA sequence: TGTGCCAGCAGTTACGATGCGGGAGCCTACGAGCAGTACTTC.

This clonotype has ten or more counts. The DNA for the CDR3 is TGTGCCAGCAGCTTAAGGGACAGCACAGATACGCAGTATTTT. This gives the protein CASSLRDSTDTQYF. The chain combines TRBV7-2 with TRBJ2-3; D assignment may be TRBD1 or TRBD2 (5 bases each). From germline, CDR1 is SGHTA and CDR2 FQGNSA. V shed 2 bases and J shed 0 bases, with 6 bases lying between them. The CDR3 has 14 amino acids.

J is TRBJ2-4 and V is TRBV29-1; a weak D match, TRBD2 (6 bases). Germline CDR1 reads SQVTM; CDR2 reads ANQGSEA. CDR3 length: 12 amino acids. V was clipped by 1 base and J by 5 bases, with 6 bases between them. The CDR3 nucleotides are TGCAGCGTTGAAGTAGCGGAAAACATTCAGTACTTC. It specifies CSVEVAENIQYF.

The chain has TRBV28 and TRBJ2-3; 11 nucleotides align to TRBD2. Germline values: CDR1 MDHEN, CDR2 SYDVKM. V was clipped by 4 bases and J by 5 bases; unmatched bases: 8. The length of the CDR3 is 16 residues. The CDR3 nucleotides read TGTGCCAGCAGTTCCCCGACTAGCGGGACGGTAGATACGCAGTATTTT. This sequence encodes CASSSPTSGTVDTQYF.

The rearrangement links TRBV7-2 to TRBJ2-7; 8 bases align to TRBD1. Germline lookup yields CDR1 SGHTA and CDR2 FQGNSA. J was trimmed by 0 bases and V by 5 bases; bases with no gene match: 6. The CDR3 loop spans 15 amino acids. The CDR3 sequence is CASSLMGQVSYEQYF. DNA for the CDR3: TGTGCCAGCAGCCTAATGGGACAGGTCTCCTACGAGCAGTACTTC.

J is TRBJ2-1 and V is TRBV11-1; TRBD2 might be the D (5 bases). Germline CDR1 SGHAT, CDR2 FQDESV (reference sequence). This CDR3 is built from 17 residues. The germline V and J ends were trimmed by 1 base and 6 bases, with 19 bases remaining between them. The CDR3 coding sequence is TGTGCCAGCAGCTTAGAAAAGGAGACGGACTGGACCAATGAGCAGTTCTTC. The encoded protein is CASSLEKETDWTNEQFF.

The chain recombines TRBV6-5 with TRBJ2-1; D possibly corresponds to TRBD2 (6 bases). The ends were cut back, 6 bases at V and 2 bases at J, with 14 bases in the middle. This CDR3 has 15 residues. CDR1 MNHEY and CDR2 SVGAGI come from the germline V gene. CDR3 in DNA: TGTGCCAGCAGGATAACGGGAGTCGCCTACAATGAGCAGTTCTTC. It specifies CASRITGVAYNEQFF.

This clonotype was recorded a few times. J is TRBJ1-2 and V is TRBV4-3, with D possibly matching TRBD1 (5 bases). Germline V lookup: CDR1 LGHNA, CDR2 YSLEER. Trimming left V 4 bases short and J 4 bases short, with 16 bases between. The CDR3 totals 15 residues. CDR3 in amino acids: CASSLSLGAPYGYTF. DNA of the CDR3: TGCGCCAGCAGCCTGTCCCTCGGGGCTCCCTATGGCTACACCTTC.